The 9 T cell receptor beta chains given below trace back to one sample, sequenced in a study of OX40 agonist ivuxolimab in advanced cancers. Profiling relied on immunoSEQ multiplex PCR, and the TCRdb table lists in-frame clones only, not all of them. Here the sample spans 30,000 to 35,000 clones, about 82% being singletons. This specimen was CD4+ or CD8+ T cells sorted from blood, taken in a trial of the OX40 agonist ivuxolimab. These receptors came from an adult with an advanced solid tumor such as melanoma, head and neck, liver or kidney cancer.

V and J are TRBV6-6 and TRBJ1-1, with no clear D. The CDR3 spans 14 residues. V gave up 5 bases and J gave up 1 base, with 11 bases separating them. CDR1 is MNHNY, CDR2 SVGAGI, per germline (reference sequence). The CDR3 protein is CASSPNPRNTEAFF. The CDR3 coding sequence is TGTGCCAGCAGTCCAAACCCACGGAACACTGAAGCTTTCTTT.

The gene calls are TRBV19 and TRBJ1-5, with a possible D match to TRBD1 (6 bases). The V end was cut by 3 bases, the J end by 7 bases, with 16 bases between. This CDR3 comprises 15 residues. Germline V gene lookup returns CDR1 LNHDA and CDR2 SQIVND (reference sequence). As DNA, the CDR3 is TGTGCCAGTAGTATCCTAGGGGGGGTAGACCAGCCCCAGCATTTT. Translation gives CASSILGGVDQPQHF.

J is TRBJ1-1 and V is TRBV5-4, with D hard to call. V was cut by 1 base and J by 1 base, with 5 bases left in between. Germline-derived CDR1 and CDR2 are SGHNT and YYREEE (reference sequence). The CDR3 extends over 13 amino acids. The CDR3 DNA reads TGTGCCAGCAGCTTGCTAGAGAACACTGAAGCTTTCTTT. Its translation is CASSLLENTEAFF.

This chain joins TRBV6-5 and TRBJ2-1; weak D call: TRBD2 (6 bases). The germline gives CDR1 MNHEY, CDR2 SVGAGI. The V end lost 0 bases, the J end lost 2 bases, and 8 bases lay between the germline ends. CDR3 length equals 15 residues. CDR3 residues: CASSYSGGPYNEQFF. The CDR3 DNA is TGTGCCAGCAGTTACTCGGGGGGACCCTACAATGAGCAGTTCTTC.

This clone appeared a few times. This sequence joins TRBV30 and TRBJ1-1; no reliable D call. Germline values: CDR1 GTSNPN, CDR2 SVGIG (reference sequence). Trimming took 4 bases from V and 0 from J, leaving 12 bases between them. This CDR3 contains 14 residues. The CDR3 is CAWTFRGLNTEAFF. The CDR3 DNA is TGTGCCTGGACGTTCAGAGGCTTGAACACTGAAGCTTTCTTT.

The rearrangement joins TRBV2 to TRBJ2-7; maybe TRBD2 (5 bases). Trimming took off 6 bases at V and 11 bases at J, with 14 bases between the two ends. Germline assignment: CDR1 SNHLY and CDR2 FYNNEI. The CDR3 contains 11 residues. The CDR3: CASRQILREYF. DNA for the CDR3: TGTGCCAGCAGACAGATCTTGAGGGAGTACTTC.

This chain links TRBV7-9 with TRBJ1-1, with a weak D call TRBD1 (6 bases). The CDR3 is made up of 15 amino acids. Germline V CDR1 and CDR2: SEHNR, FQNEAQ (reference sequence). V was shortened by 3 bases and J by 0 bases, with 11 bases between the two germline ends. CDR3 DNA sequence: TGTGCCAGCAGCTTGCCAGGGGTCATGAACACTGAAGCTTTCTTT. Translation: CASSLPGVMNTEAFF.

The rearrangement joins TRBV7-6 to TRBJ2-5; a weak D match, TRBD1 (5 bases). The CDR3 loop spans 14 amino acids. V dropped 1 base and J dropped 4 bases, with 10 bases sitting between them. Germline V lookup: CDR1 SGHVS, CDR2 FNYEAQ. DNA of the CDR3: TGTGCCAGCAGCTTAGAGAACAGGCGAGAGACCCAGTACTTC. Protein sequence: CASSLENRRETQYF.

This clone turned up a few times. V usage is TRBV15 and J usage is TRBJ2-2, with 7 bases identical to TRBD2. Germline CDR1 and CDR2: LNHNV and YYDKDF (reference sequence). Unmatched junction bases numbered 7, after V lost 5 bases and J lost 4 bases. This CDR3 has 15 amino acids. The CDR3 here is CATSPYGGGTGELFF. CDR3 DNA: TGTGCCACCAGCCCCTATGGGGGGGGCACCGGGGAGCTGTTTTTT.